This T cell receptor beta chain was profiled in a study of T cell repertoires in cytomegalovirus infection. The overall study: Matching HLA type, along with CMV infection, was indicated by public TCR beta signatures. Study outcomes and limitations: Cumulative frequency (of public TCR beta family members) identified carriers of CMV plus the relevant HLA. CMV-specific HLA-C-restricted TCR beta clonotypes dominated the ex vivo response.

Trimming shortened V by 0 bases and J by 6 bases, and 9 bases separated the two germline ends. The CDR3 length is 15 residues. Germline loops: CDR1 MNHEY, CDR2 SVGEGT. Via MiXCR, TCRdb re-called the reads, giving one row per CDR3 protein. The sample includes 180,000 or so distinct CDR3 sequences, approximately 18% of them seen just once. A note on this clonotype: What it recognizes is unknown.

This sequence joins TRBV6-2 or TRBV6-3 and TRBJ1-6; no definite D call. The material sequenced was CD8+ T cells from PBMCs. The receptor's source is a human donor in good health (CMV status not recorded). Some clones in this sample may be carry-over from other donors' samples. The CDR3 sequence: CASSYSRETNSPLHF. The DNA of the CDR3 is TGTGCCAGCAGTTACTCCCGGGAGACTAATTCACCCCTCCACTTT.